The next 23 T cell receptor beta chains were all read from a single sample in a study of blood T cell repertoires in COVID-19. The protocol was immunoSEQ multiplex PCR, while the TCRdb copy is restricted to in-frame clones and leaves out a portion. Of about 19,000 clones listed, around 87% are singletons. Sample: peripheral blood. All receptors derive from a man aged 70 or older with acute or convalescent COVID-19.

V usage is TRBV5-4 and J usage is TRBJ1-2; a possible D gene is TRBD1 (6 bases). The CDR3 consists of 14 residues. The V end was cut by 1 base, the J end by 0 bases, with 7 bases between. Germline CDR1 reads SGHNT; CDR2 reads YYREEE (reference sequence). The DNA for the CDR3 is TGTGCCAGCAGCTTGCGGACAGCTAACTATGGCTACACCTTC. Translated, it gives CASSLRTANYGYTF.

Only one count was recorded for this clone. The chain couples TRBV25-1 to TRBJ2-3, with D uncertain. The V gene lost 1 base and the J gene lost 2 bases, with 4 bases spanning the gap. The CDR3 totals 13 residues. Germline values: CDR1 MGHDK, CDR2 SYGVNS. The CDR3 here is CASSESNTDTQYF. CDR3 DNA: TGTGCCAGCAGTGAATCTAACACAGATACGCAGTATTTT.

The gene calls are TRBV5-8 and TRBJ2-7; 8 nucleotides line up with TRBD1. Germline V lookup: CDR1 SGHTS, CDR2 YDEGEE. V lost 4 bases to trimming and J lost 3 bases; unmatched junction nucleotides: 3. CDR3 size: 13 residues. The CDR3 loop is CASSQTGGYEQYF. The CDR3 DNA sequence: TGTGCCAGCAGCCAAACAGGGGGCTACGAGCAGTACTTC.

The V gene is TRBV11-2, the J gene TRBJ1-1; D is undetermined. The V gene's germline CDR1 is SGHAT and CDR2 FQNNGV. The CDR3 has 13 amino acids. V was clipped by 8 bases and J by 4 bases, with 14 bases between them. The CDR3 loop reads CASPKVGSTEAFF. The DNA for the CDR3 is TGTGCCAGCCCAAAAGTGGGGAGCACTGAAGCTTTCTTT.

This chain joins TRBV27 and TRBJ2-1, with 10 bases lining up with TRBD2. The V gene end was trimmed by 5 bases and the J gene end by 5 bases; junction bases not matched to a gene: 6. From germline, CDR1 is MNHEY and CDR2 SMNVEV (reference sequence). This CDR3 comprises 15 residues. The chain's CDR3 is CASSAPSGSDNEQFF. CDR3 coding DNA: TGTGCCAGCAGTGCCCCTAGCGGGAGTGACAATGAGCAGTTCTTC.

This sequence joins TRBV4-2 and TRBJ1-2; TRBD1 matches at 8 bases. The junction had 6 bases not matched to a gene; V was cut back by 2 bases and J by 4 bases. CDR3 length: 15 amino acids. CDR1 and CDR2 (germline): LGHNA, YNFKEQ. Written as DNA, the CDR3 is TGTGCCAGCAGCCAAAGACAGGGGCCGCTCTATGGCTACACCTTC. Translation gives CASSQRQGPLYGYTF.

V usage is TRBV18 and J usage is TRBJ1-6; weak D call: TRBD1 (6 bases). Germline loops: CDR1 KGHSH, CDR2 LQKENI. CDR3 size: 15 residues. The V and J ends lost 5 bases and 7 bases respectively, with 15 bases between them. For the CDR3, the DNA is TGTGCCAGCTCAGCCTCTCGGACAGCCAATTCACCCCTCCACTTT. This codes for CASSASRTANSPLHF.

The chain employs TRBV4-1 and TRBJ1-4, with D uncertain. Germline CDR1 and CDR2: MGHRA and YSYEKL. V was cut by 0 bases and J by 9 bases, with 17 bases left in between. The CDR3 covers 16 residues. CDR3 coding DNA: TGCGCCAGCAGCCAAGAGGTCTCGGGTACGGCTCAAAAACTGTTTTTT. Its protein product is CASSQEVSGTAQKLFF.

The J gene is TRBJ1-2, the V gene TRBV7-9; 8 bases fit TRBD1. J lost 4 bases, V lost 1 base, and 2 bases had no gene match. The CDR3 is 14 amino acids. The germline CDR1 and CDR2 sequences are SEHNR and FQNEAQ (reference sequence). CDR3 coding DNA: TGTGCCAGCAGCTTAGGTGACAGGGGCTATGGCTACACCTTC. Protein product: CASSLGDRGYGYTF.

The CDR3 reads CASSRTSGRAGGSYNEQFF. As DNA, the CDR3 is TGTGCCAGTAGTAGAACTAGCGGGAGGGCCGGGGGATCCTACAATGAGCAGTTCTTC. The rearrangement links TRBV19 to TRBJ2-1; TRBD2 matches 13 bases. The CDR3 sequence is 19 residues long. Germline V gives CDR1 LNHDA, CDR2 SQIVND (reference sequence). V was pared by 4 bases and J by 1 base, with 10 bases of the junction left unmatched.

The chain couples TRBV7-9 to TRBJ1-6; no reliable D call. The V and J ends lost 1 base and 13 bases respectively, with 11 bases between them. Germline V gene lookup returns CDR1 SEHNR and CDR2 FQNEAQ (reference sequence). The CDR3 loop spans 13 amino acids. CDR3 sequence reads: CASSLVQANPLHF. The DNA for the CDR3 is TGTGCCAGCAGCTTAGTCCAGGCGAATCCCCTCCACTTT.

This clone was observed a handful of times. This chain links TRBV18 with TRBJ2-7; D is unresolved. The germline V and J ends were trimmed by 2 bases and 1 base, with 9 bases remaining between them. In germline, CDR1 is KGHSH, CDR2 LQKENI. This CDR3 is built from 14 residues. CDR3 loop: CASSPTDSSYEQYF. The CDR3 region has the DNA TGTGCCAGCTCACCAACCGACTCGTCCTACGAGCAGTACTTC.

The genes are TRBV9 and TRBJ1-1, with TRBD1 identical over 9 bases. CDR3 length equals 15 residues. J gave up 3 bases and V 3 bases, and 6 bases lay outside the gene matches. Germline values: CDR1 SGDLS, CDR2 YYNGEE. The DNA for the CDR3 is TGTGCCAGCAGCGCGCTACAGGGGGCTGACACTGAAGCTTTCTTT. Its translation is CASSALQGADTEAFF.

This sequence joins TRBV6-1 and TRBJ2-2, with TRBD2 identical over 9 bases. The CDR3 has 15 residues. The V and J ends lost 3 bases and 2 bases, in that order; junction bases with no gene match: 1. CDR1 and CDR2 (germline): MNHNS, SASEGT. CDR3: CASSEGLANTGELFF. DNA for the CDR3: TGTGCCAGCAGTGAGGGACTAGCTAACACCGGGGAGCTGTTTTTT.

J is TRBJ1-2 and V is TRBV9, with 7 bases that match TRBD1. There are 14 residues in the CDR3. CDR1 and CDR2 from the germline V gene are SGDLS and YYNGEE. Germline trimming cut 3 bases from V and 6 bases from J; bases unmatched to any gene: 8. The CDR3 is CASSAGSQGNGYTF. The CDR3 bases are TGTGCCAGCAGCGCGGGTTCACAGGGGAATGGCTACACCTTC.

The rearrangement links TRBV7-2 to TRBJ2-2, with a possible D match to TRBD2 (5 bases). There are 15 residues in the CDR3. Germline lookup yields CDR1 SGHTA and CDR2 FQGNSA. The V and J ends lost 5 bases and 3 bases respectively, with 13 bases between them. For the CDR3, the DNA is TGTGCCAGCAGCCCGATACTAGGTGACACCGGGGAGCTGTTTTTT. Protein: CASSPILGDTGELFF.

The V call is TRBV7-2, the J call TRBJ2-7, with TRBD2 matching over 10 bases. The germline gives CDR1 SGHTA, CDR2 FQGNSA. This CDR3 is 14 amino acids long. Trimming removed 1 base from V and 5 bases from J; junction bases left unmatched: 2. The CDR3 here is CASSLVAGGDEQYF. The CDR3 coding sequence is TGTGCCAGCAGCTTAGTAGCGGGAGGTGACGAGCAGTACTTC.

Only one count was recorded for this clone. V gene TRBV3-1 (or the pseudogene TRBV3-2) combines with J gene TRBJ2-2; 7 nucleotides agree with TRBD2. CDR1 is LGHDT, CDR2 YNNKEL, per germline (reference sequence). The CDR3 loop spans 15 amino acids. Unmatched junction bases numbered 3, after V lost 1 base and J lost 4 bases. The CDR3 sequence: CASSQGGGFTGELFF. The CDR3 region has the DNA TGTGCCAGCAGCCAAGGGGGAGGGTTCACCGGGGAGCTGTTTTTT.

The V and J genes are TRBV29-1 and TRBJ1-1; D is unclear. Germline CDR1 SQVTM, CDR2 ANQGSEA. The V end lost 5 bases, the J end lost 8 bases, and 12 bases lay between the germline ends. The CDR3 is made up of 11 amino acids. This CDR3 reads CSVNPGFEAFF. DNA for the CDR3: TGCAGCGTTAACCCGGGTTTCGAAGCTTTCTTT.

This chain links TRBV9 with TRBJ2-2, with D hard to call. The germline V and J ends were trimmed by 4 bases and 6 bases, with 10 bases remaining between them. The germline V gene encodes CDR1 SGDLS and CDR2 YYNGEE. The CDR3 contains 13 residues. The chain's CDR3 is CASSTISPGELFF. CDR3 DNA: TGTGCCAGCAGCACAATTTCCCCCGGGGAGCTGTTTTTT.

This chain uses TRBV5-8 with TRBJ1-6; possibly TRBD1 for D (5 bases). This CDR3 region has 17 residues. Trimming removed 0 bases at V and 6 bases at J, with 16 bases between. Germline V gene data show CDR1 as SGHTS and CDR2 as YDEGEE. CDR3 loop: CASSLGAGNGGNSPLHF. CDR3 DNA sequence: TGTGCCAGCAGCTTGGGCGCAGGGAACGGCGGTAATTCACCCCTCCACTTT.

V is TRBV4-3 and J is TRBJ1-2, with TRBD1 as a possible D gene (5 bases). The germline V gene has CDR1 LGHNA and CDR2 YSLEER. Trimming pared 0 bases from V and 1 base from J, leaving 12 bases between. The CDR3 length is 16 residues. CDR3 in amino acids: CASSQDVRGDNYGYTF. The DNA of the CDR3 is TGCGCCAGCAGCCAAGATGTTCGGGGGGATAACTATGGCTACACCTTC.

V gene TRBV11-2 combines with J gene TRBJ2-2, with D maybe TRBD2 (5 bases). Germline V gives CDR1 SGHAT, CDR2 FQNNGV. With 2 bases removed from V and 0 bases from J, the gap between germline ends came to 7 bases. The CDR3 has 15 residues. For the CDR3, the DNA is TGTGCCAGCAGCTTATACGGGGCGAACACCGGGGAGCTGTTTTTT. The encoded protein is CASSLYGANTGELFF.